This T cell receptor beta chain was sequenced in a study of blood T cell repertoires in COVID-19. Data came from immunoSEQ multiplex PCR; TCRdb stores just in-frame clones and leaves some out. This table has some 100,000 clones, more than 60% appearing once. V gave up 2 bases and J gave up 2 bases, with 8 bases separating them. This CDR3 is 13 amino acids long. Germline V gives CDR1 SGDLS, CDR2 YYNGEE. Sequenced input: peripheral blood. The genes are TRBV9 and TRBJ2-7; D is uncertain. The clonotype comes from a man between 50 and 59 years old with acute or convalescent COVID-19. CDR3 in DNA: TGTGCCAGCAGCGTTGGGCAAACCTACGAGCAGTACTTC. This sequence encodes CASSVGQTYEQYF.